The rows below give T cell receptor beta chains drawn from one sample of a study of blood T cell repertoires in COVID-19. Clones were read by immunoSEQ multiplex PCR, and TCRdb kept only the in-frame ones, dropping some. The sample holds about 160,000 clones, 70% to 85% seen once. Sequencing was performed on peripheral blood. The receptors come from an elderly woman with acute or convalescent COVID-19. CDR3s include the opening cysteine and the closing phenylalanine or tryptophan. Each record gives: J gene, V gene, D gene, clone size, CDR3 protein, CDR3 DNA. D genes are given only for firm matches. The size of a clone is reported for some rows only, either as once, few or many, or as a class for expanded clones.

TRBJ1-3 | TRBV30 | NA | NA | CAWSGQPGNTIYF | TGTGCCTGGAGTGGACAGCCTGGAAACACCATATATTTT
TRBJ1-2 | TRBV15 | NA | NA | CATSREGAYGYTF | TGTGCCACCAGCAGAGAAGGGGCCTATGGCTACACCTTC
TRBJ1-5 | TRBV15 | NA | NA | CATSRDLAARGNQPQHF | TGTGCCACCAGCAGAGATCTCGCGGCACGGGGGAATCAGCCCCAGCATTTT
TRBJ2-7 | TRBV7-2 | TRBD2 | NA | CASRRSGSSYEQYF | TGTGCCAGCAGAAGGAGCGGGAGCTCCTACGAGCAGTACTTC
TRBJ2-6 | TRBV7-7 | TRBD1 | NA | CASSQTGAGANVLTF | TGTGCCAGCAGCCAGACAGGGGCTGGGGCCAACGTCCTGACTTTC
TRBJ1-1 | TRBV12-5 | NA | NA | CASGLSVQGIKAFF | TGTGCTAGTGGTTTGTCTGTACAGGGAATAAAGGCTTTCTTT
TRBJ2-5 | TRBV5-1 | TRBD1 | NA | CASSAIIPGQPPETQYF | TGCGCCAGCAGCGCTATTATTCCGGGACAGCCCCCAGAGACCCAGTACTTC
TRBJ1-3 | TRBV11-2 | NA | NA | CASSLDPNRGNTIYF | TGTGCCAGCAGCTTAGACCCGAACAGGGGAAACACCATATATTTT
TRBJ2-7 | TRBV4-1 | TRBD2 | NA | CASSPGPAGVYEQYF | TGCGCCAGCAGCCCAGGTCCGGCGGGAGTGTACGAGCAGTACTTC
TRBJ1-5 | TRBV19 | NA | few | CASSPRRGGVSNQPQHF | TGTGCCAGTAGTCCACGCCGCGGGGGGGTAAGCAATCAGCCCCAGCATTTT
TRBJ2-3 | TRBV6-5 | NA | once | CASSYEGHRATDTQYF | TGTGCCAGCAGTTACGAAGGACATAGAGCAACAGATACGCAGTATTTT
TRBJ1-5 | TRBV19 | TRBD1 | NA | CASSMGQGRDSNQPQHF | TGTGCCAGTAGTATGGGACAGGGCCGGGATAGCAATCAGCCCCAGCATTTT
TRBJ1-6 | TRBV11-2 | TRBD1 | few | CASSSQGARNSPLHF | TGTGCCAGCAGCTCGCAGGGGGCGAGGAATTCACCCCTCCACTTT
TRBJ1-2 | TRBV6-1 | NA | NA | CASSEGLRNYGYTF | TGTGCCAGCAGTGAAGGACTCCGTAACTATGGCTACACCTTC
TRBJ2-7 | TRBV5-6 | NA | NA | CASSLTGIEPDEQYF | TGTGCCAGCAGCTTGACAGGGATTGAGCCGGACGAGCAGTACTTC
TRBJ2-7 | TRBV12-5 | NA | once | CASGRDLGGNEQYF | TGTGCTAGTGGCCGGGACTTGGGTGGGAACGAGCAGTACTTC
TRBJ2-1 | TRBV10-2 | TRBD1 | few | CASSETGGEEQFF | TGCGCCAGCAGTGAGACAGGGGGCGAGGAGCAGTTCTTC